The entry below gives a single TCR beta chain sequence along with its context. As yet, its antigen is unknown. Between the trimmed V and J ends, which lost 3 bases and 5 bases, there was a span of 17 bases. The CDR3 spans 15 residues. Germline assignment: CDR1 DFQATT and CDR2 SNEGSKA (reference sequence). RNA transcripts served as the template for amplifying TCR beta CDR3 regions. First-round RT-PCR targeting the TCR CDR3 was performed with the HTBI primer set. TCRdb re-analysed the multiplex PCR reads in MiXCR, keeping a single row per CDR3 protein. The data contain hundreds of thousands of distinct CDR3 sequences, approximately 15% of them singletons. Enrolled ophthalmopathy patients presented with a Clinical Activity Score of at least 3, a NOSPECS grade of at least 4, and disease duration under 3 months. Clinical symptoms, serum thyroxine, TRAb, thyroid ultrasound and orbital computed tomography established diagnosis.

This record belongs to a study of T cells in Graves' hyperthyroidism and ophthalmopathy. Study conclusions and caveats: The blood repertoire included most of the expanded thyroid clonotypes above 0.001.

The chain couples TRBV20-1 to TRBJ1-5; no clear D gene. The source of this sequence is a woman in her 40s with Graves' ophthalmopathy. Sample: blood. The CDR3 DNA follows: TGCAGTGCTAGTCCGGGTTCGGTCCGCGATCAGCCCCAGCATTTT. It codes for CSASPGSVRDQPQHF.